This is a list of T cell receptor beta chains from one sample in a study of blood T cell repertoires in COVID-19. Some clones are missing from TCRdb's copy, which holds only in-frame ones; the method was immunoSEQ multiplex PCR. The sample lists around 260,000 clones, about 89% occurring once. The sequenced sample consisted of peripheral blood. These receptors all come from a young man with acute or convalescent COVID-19. The CDR3 runs from the conserved cysteine through the conserved F or W. Fields, in order: D gene, V gene, J gene, clone size, CDR3 DNA, CDR3 protein. A D gene is named only where the DNA matches it firmly. Clone sizes are given selectively: once, few, many, or a class where the clone is expanded.

>TRBD2|TRBV6-1|TRBJ2-1|few
TGTGCCAGCAGTGAAGGACTAGCGGGGGGCCTCTTAGTCTTC
CASSEGLAGGLLVF
>.|TRBV6-5|TRBJ1-1|few
TGTGCCAGCAGTTACTCCCATACGAGGGTCACTGAAGCTTTCTTT
CASSYSHTRVTEAFF
>TRBD2|TRBV4-2|TRBJ2-1|.
TGTGCCAGCAGCCAAGATGGGGCGGGAGTGGGTAATGAGCAGTTCTTC
CASSQDGAGVGNEQFF
>TRBD2|TRBV7-2|TRBJ2-3|few
TGTGCCAGCTCCCAAGGGTCGCTAGCGGGAGGATCAAATACGCAGTATTTT
CASSQGSLAGGSNTQYF
>.|TRBV19|TRBJ1-5|.
TGTGCCAGTAGTATCGGGCCGGGGGTACGCAATCAGCCCCAGCATTTT
CASSIGPGVRNQPQHF
>.|TRBV18|TRBJ2-7|.
TGTGCCAGCTCACCCATACAGGTCTCCTACGAGCAGTACTTC
CASSPIQVSYEQYF
>.|TRBV10-3|TRBJ1-1|.
TGTGCCATCAGAGGAGGGGAACGACAAGCTTTCTTT
CAIRGGERQAFF
>.|TRBV18|TRBJ2-5|.
TGTGCCAGCTCACCCTCTAGCTCCCCCCAAGGGGAGACCCAGTACTTC
CASSPSSSPQGETQYF
>.|TRBV19|TRBJ1-2|.
TGTGCCAGTAGTAATGCGGGGGACTATGGCTACACCTTC
CASSNAGDYGYTF
>.|TRBV11-2|TRBJ2-2|.
TGTGCCAGCAGCTTAGGGGGGGTCACCGGGGAGCTGTTTTTT
CASSLGGVTGELFF
>.|TRBV20-1|TRBJ2-7|.
TGCAGTGCGGGCTTCGGTCACGAGCAGTACTTC
CSAGFGHEQYF